What follows is one T cell receptor (beta chain) and its context. The antigen is unknown. Survey level was the resolution at which the v3.0 immunoSEQ assay ran. TCRdb's copy holds only in-frame clones and misses some; the assay was immunoSEQ multiplex PCR. Of about 14,000 clones listed, 88% are singletons. Specimens carried about 0.95-11 million cryopreserved PBMC before DNA extraction. Germline V gene data show CDR1 as SGHNT and CDR2 as YYREEE (reference sequence). CDR3 length equals 12 residues. V shed 0 bases and J shed 14 bases, with 12 bases lying between them. This sample stems from a study of long-term antiretroviral therapy in people with HIV. General study results and limits: Blood obtained between 2004 and 2017 may reflect older ART regimens.

The starting material was unsorted PBMCs, obtained 6.2 years after starting antiretroviral therapy. This receptor was taken from a man aged 35-49 years with HIV. V usage is TRBV5-4 and J usage is TRBJ2-4, with a tentative D call TRBD1 (6 bases). The CDR3 here is CASSLEKGTKYF. CDR3 in DNA: TGTGCCAGCAGCTTGGAAAAAGGGACAAAGTACTTC.